These 23 T cell receptor beta chains came from one sample sequenced in a study of shared clonotypes between healthy human individuals. Some clones are missing from TCRdb's copy, which holds only in-frame ones; the method was immunoSEQ multiplex PCR. The sample consists of roughly 2.5 million clones, around 94% of them appearing once. Sequencing input: naive CD4+ T cells sorted from blood. As for subset: CD45RA+ positively selected. Every receptor here comes from a man younger than 30 in good health.

In regard to this clone: This CDR3 is also generated by other DNA sequences in the sample. V is TRBV5-6 and J is TRBJ2-3; D is uncertain. Trimming left V 4 bases short and J 2 bases short, with 5 bases between. This CDR3 has 12 residues. Germline CDR1 reads SGHDT; CDR2 reads YYEEEE. CDR3 nucleotide sequence: TGTGCCAGCAGCCGCGACACAGATACGCAGTATTTT. Its protein product is CASSRDTDTQYF.

The chain employs TRBV11-2 and TRBJ2-7; D may be TRBD1 or TRBD2 (5 bases each). CDR3 length: 18 residues. The germline gives CDR1 SGHAT, CDR2 FQNNGV. Trimming removed 0 bases at V and 3 bases at J, with 21 bases between. DNA for the CDR3: TGTGCCAGCAGCTTAGAATGGACTGACTGGCAGGGCATCTACGAGCAGTACTTC. This codes for CASSLEWTDWQGIYEQYF. Filled out from reference TRBV11-2 and TRBJ2-7, the complete variable domain reads EAGVAQSPRYKIIEKRQSVAFWCNPISGHATLYWYQQILGQGPKLLIQFQNNGVVDDSQLPKDRFSAERLKGVDSTLKIQPAKLEDSAVYLCASSLEWTDWQGIYEQYFGPGTRLTVT.

The sample holds one count of this clone. J is TRBJ2-1 and V is TRBV11-3; 10 bases map to TRBD2. Germline lookup yields CDR1 SGHNT and CDR2 YENEEA. This CDR3 comprises 13 residues. V lost 4 bases, J lost 10 bases, and 4 bases stayed unmatched. The CDR3 region has the DNA TGTGCCAGCAGCTCAGCGGGAGGGTGGGAGCAGTTCTTC. It is translated as CASSSAGGWEQFF.

The chain couples TRBV5-4 to TRBJ2-7; D might be TRBD2 (6 bases). Germline CDR1 and CDR2: SGHNT and YYREEE (reference sequence). Trimming shortened V by 9 bases and J by 6 bases, and 22 bases separated the two germline ends. The CDR3 is 14 residues long. Here the CDR3 DNA reads TGTGCCACCCAGCTTAGGGACTTTCCCAGCGAGCAGTACTTC. Residues: CATQLRDFPSEQYF.

The chain recombines TRBV5-1 with TRBJ2-1; weak D call: TRBD1 (7 bases). The germline CDR1 and CDR2 sequences are SGHRS and YFSETQ. The V end was cut by 3 bases, the J end by 12 bases, with 22 bases between. This CDR3 spans 15 amino acids. The CDR3: CASSWYQTGRGTQFF. The DNA of the CDR3 is TGCGCCAGCAGCTGGTACCAGACAGGGCGGGGTACGCAGTTCTTC.

The rearrangement links TRBV5-1 to TRBJ2-7, with 7 bases identical to TRBD1. From germline, CDR1 is SGHRS and CDR2 YFSETQ. The length of the CDR3 is 15 residues. The V and J ends lost 0 bases and 3 bases, in that order; junction bases with no gene match: 6. The CDR3 DNA follows: TGCGCCAGCAGCTTGGGACAGGGTCCCAACTACGAGCAGTACTTC. It translates to CASSLGQGPNYEQYF.

The rearrangement joins TRBV9 to TRBJ2-7, with 10 bases matching TRBD2. Germline V gene data show CDR1 as SGDLS and CDR2 as YYNGEE. After removal of 3 bases from V and 2 bases from J, the junction contained 5 bases not matched to a gene. The CDR3 length is 15 residues. The CDR3 DNA reads as TGTGCCAGCAGCGCCCAACTAGCGGGAACCTACGAGCAGTACTTC. Translated: CASSAQLAGTYEQYF. The whole variable domain, filled in from reference TRBV9 and TRBJ2-7, reads DSGVTQTPKHLITATGQRVTLRCSPRSGDLSVYWYQQSLDQGLQFLIQYYNGEERAKGNILERFSAQQFPDLHSELNLSSLELGDSALYFCASSAQLAGTYEQYFGPGTRLTVT.

The rearrangement joins TRBV28 to TRBJ2-7; 10 bases align to TRBD1. There are 14 residues in the CDR3. Germline assignment: CDR1 MDHEN and CDR2 SYDVKM. J lost 4 bases, V lost 4 bases, and 4 bases had no gene match. This chain's CDR3 is CASSWGTGAYEQYF. CDR3 DNA: TGTGCCAGCAGTTGGGGGACAGGGGCTTACGAGCAGTACTTC.

This chain connects TRBV9 to TRBJ2-2, with D perhaps matching TRBD1 (6 bases). This CDR3 has 17 residues. Trimming left V 0 bases short and J 0 bases short, with 12 bases between. Germline loops: CDR1 SGDLS, CDR2 YYNGEE. CDR3 sequence (DNA): TGTGCCAGCAGCGTAGGCGGTAGGACAGCGAACACCGGGGAGCTGTTTTTT. It is translated as CASSVGGRTANTGELFF.

The chain combines TRBV15 with TRBJ2-3; TRBD2 aligns across 10 bases. Trimming removed 3 bases from V and 3 bases from J; junction bases left unmatched: 3. The CDR3 runs 15 residues. Germline V gene sequence: CDR1 LNHNV, CDR2 YYDKDF (reference sequence). The CDR3 sequence is CATSSETSGTDTQYF. The CDR3 coding sequence is TGTGCCACCAGCAGCGAGACTAGCGGGACAGATACGCAGTATTTT.

On this clone itself: Distinct nucleotide sequences in the sample also encode this CDR3. The chain employs TRBV19 and TRBJ1-1; 8 nucleotides agree with TRBD1. Trimming at V came to 6 bases and at J to 4 bases, leaving 4 bases not matched to a gene. Germline loops: CDR1 LNHDA, CDR2 SQIVND (reference sequence). This CDR3 contains 13 residues. CDR3 sequence reads: CASRLQGGTEAFF. CDR3 DNA sequence: TGTGCCAGTAGGTTACAGGGGGGCACTGAAGCTTTCTTT.

V gene TRBV5-6 combines with J gene TRBJ2-5; perhaps TRBD2 as D (6 bases). Trimming removed 3 bases from V and 4 bases from J, with 25 bases in between. CDR3 length: 18 residues. Per germline, CDR1 SGHDT and CDR2 YYEEEE. Here the CDR3 reads CASSYNSSPGRSRETQYF. CDR3 coding DNA: TGTGCCAGCAGCTACAACTCATCTCCCGGGAGATCCAGAGAGACCCAGTACTTC.

On this clone: This CDR3 is also generated by other DNA sequences in the sample. The chain has TRBV9 and TRBJ2-3, with 10 positions matching TRBD2. The CDR3 loop spans 15 amino acids. Germline loops: CDR1 SGDLS, CDR2 YYNGEE. Losses at the gene ends were 0 bases for V and 4 bases for J; bases not matched to a gene: 2. The CDR3 coding sequence is TGTGCCAGCAGCGTAGGTCTAGCGGGAGCAGATACGCAGTATTTT. Amino acid sequence: CASSVGLAGADTQYF.

This sequence joins TRBV11-2 and TRBJ2-6; 7 positions agree with TRBD2. J gave up 0 bases and V 5 bases, and 4 bases lay outside the gene matches. The CDR3 sequence is 16 residues long. Per the germline V gene, CDR1 is SGHAT and CDR2 is FQNNGV. Written as DNA, the CDR3 is TGTGCCAGCAGCCCAACTAGCGCCTCTGGGGCCAACGTCCTGACTTTC. This gives the protein CASSPTSASGANVLTF.

The V and J genes are TRBV30 and TRBJ2-7; tentatively, D is TRBD1 (6 bases). The CDR3 contains 12 residues. Germline loops: CDR1 GTSNPN, CDR2 SVGIG (reference sequence). V lost 5 bases, J lost 6 bases, and 14 bases lay in between. The CDR3 here is CAWGRGSGEQYF. The CDR3 DNA follows: TGTGCCTGGGGTAGGGGGTCGGGCGAGCAGTACTTC.

The CDR3 DNA reads as TGTGCCAGCAGTGAGGCGACAGTCTCCCTTAAGGCCCTCCACTTT. Its translation is CASSEATVSLKALHF. J is TRBJ1-6 and V is TRBV6-1; D possibly corresponds to TRBD1 (5 bases). The CDR3 has 15 residues. Deletions cut 3 bases from V and 14 bases from J, with 20 bases between. CDR1 is MNHNS and CDR2 is SASEGT in the germline V gene.

The chain has TRBV30 and TRBJ2-7; no clear D gene. CDR1 is GTSNPN and CDR2 is SVGIG in the germline V gene (reference sequence). Trimming took 0 bases from V and 4 from J, leaving 10 bases between them. The CDR3 sequence is 13 residues long. The CDR3, as DNA: TGTGCCTGGAGTGTTGGAGAGGTATACGAGCAGTACTTC. Residues: CAWSVGEVYEQYF. The complete variable domain, with remaining parts taken from reference TRBV30 and TRBJ2-7, reads SQTIHQWPATLVQPVGSPLSLECTVEGTSNPNLYWYRQAAGRGLQLLFYSVGIGQISSEVPQNLSASRPQDRQFILSSKKLLLSDSGFYLCAWSVGEVYEQYFGPGTRLTVT.

The rearrangement uses TRBV20-1 and TRBJ1-2; D is undetermined. The germline V and J ends were trimmed by 2 bases and 5 bases, with 6 bases remaining between them. Looked up from germline, CDR1 is DFQATT and CDR2 is SNEGSKA (reference sequence). The CDR3 consists of 11 residues. CDR3 DNA sequence: TGCAGTGCTAGATGGACTTATGGCTACACCTTC. It encodes CSARWTYGYTF.

This chain links TRBV19 with TRBJ2-2, with 9 bases lining up with TRBD1. This CDR3 is built from 16 residues. Germline V gene lookup returns CDR1 LNHDA and CDR2 SQIVND (reference sequence). V lost 5 bases to trimming and J lost 3 bases; unmatched junction nucleotides: 7. The CDR3 sequence: CASSEGTGSDTGELFF. Here the CDR3 DNA reads TGTGCCAGTAGTGAGGGGACAGGGTCCGACACCGGGGAGCTGTTTTTT.

The chain couples TRBV11-2 to TRBJ2-2; 8 bases fit TRBD2. Germline CDR1 reads SGHAT; CDR2 reads FQNNGV. The junction had 5 bases not matched to a gene; V was cut back by 6 bases and J by 2 bases. CDR3 length: 15 residues. The CDR3 here is CASRWSGGNTGELFF. In DNA form, the CDR3 reads TGTGCCAGCAGATGGAGCGGGGGAAACACCGGGGAGCTGTTTTTT.

This chain connects TRBV7-8 to TRBJ1-1; possibly TRBD1 for D (5 bases). CDR1 and CDR2 (germline): SGHVS, FQNEAQ. The CDR3 covers 16 residues. V was shortened by 4 bases and J by 1 base, with 16 bases between the two germline ends. The CDR3 region is CASSSTDLIGNTEAFF. The CDR3 DNA reads as TGTGCCAGCAGCTCGACAGATCTCATAGGGAACACTGAAGCTTTCTTT.

The chain is built from TRBV19 and TRBJ2-5, with 8 bases matching TRBD1. CDR1 is LNHDA, CDR2 SQIVND, per germline (reference sequence). This CDR3 comprises 14 residues. V was clipped by 2 bases and J by 6 bases; unmatched bases: 5. CDR3 sequence (DNA): TGTGCCAGTAGTATACAGGGGGCGCAGAAGACCCAGTACTTC. Protein product: CASSIQGAQKTQYF.

The V and J genes are TRBV7-3 and TRBJ2-1; weak D call: TRBD1 (5 bases). Germline V lookup: CDR1 SGHTA, CDR2 FQGTGA. V was shortened by 4 bases and J by 9 bases, with 10 bases between the two germline ends. CDR3 size: 12 residues. CDR3 loop: CASSSNRIEQFF. In DNA form, the CDR3 reads TGTGCCAGCAGCTCCAACAGGATTGAGCAGTTCTTC.